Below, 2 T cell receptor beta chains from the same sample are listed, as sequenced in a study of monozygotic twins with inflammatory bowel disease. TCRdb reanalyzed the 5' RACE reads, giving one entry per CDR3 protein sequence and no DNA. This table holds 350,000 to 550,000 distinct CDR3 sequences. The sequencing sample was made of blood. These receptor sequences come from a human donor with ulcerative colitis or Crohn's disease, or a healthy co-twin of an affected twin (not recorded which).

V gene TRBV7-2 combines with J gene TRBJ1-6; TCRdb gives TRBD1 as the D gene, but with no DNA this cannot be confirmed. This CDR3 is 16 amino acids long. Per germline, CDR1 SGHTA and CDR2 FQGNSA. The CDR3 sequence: CASSSRTGGAGSPLHF.

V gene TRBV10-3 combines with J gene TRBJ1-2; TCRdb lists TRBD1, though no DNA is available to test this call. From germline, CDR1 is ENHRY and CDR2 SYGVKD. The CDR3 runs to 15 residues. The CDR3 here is CAISESRQTNYGYTF.